The T cell receptor (beta chain) under discussion was sequenced for a study of tumor-infiltrating lymphocytes in primary liver carcinoma. About the research overall: All patients had surgically resected primary liver carcinoma.

Priming with a constant-region primer yielded TCR beta cDNA from 450 to 550 ng total RNA. Researchers made the TCR beta libraries by running three nested multiplex PCR rounds with slightly modified ARM-PCR. Amplification in the first two PCR rounds was performed using TRBV1-TRBV30 forward primers and a C-beta reverse primer for 9 to 11 cycles each. Each CDR3 protein gets one entry after TCRdb re-called the multiplex PCR reads with MiXCR. The sample records about 200,000 distinct CDR3 sequences, about two thirds being singletons. Germline V lookup: CDR1 SGHAT, CDR2 FQDESV (reference sequence). CDR3 size: 17 residues. J lost 0 bases, V lost 5 bases, and 7 bases had no gene match. By its share, this clonotype is medium-sized. Its cognate antigen is unknown. Germline DNA was also extracted, while the blood RNA originated from unsorted whole blood. Points from the study as a whole: Bulk unsorted material prevented CD4+ and CD8+ repertoire comparison. A significantly higher top-250-clone fraction was recorded for tumors than for blood (p = 0.039).

The chain carries TRBV11-1 and TRBJ2-6; 7 bases fit TRBD1. The source is a woman aged 55-75 years with primary liver carcinoma and hepatitis B virus infection. Sequenced sample: peripheral blood. The CDR3 region is CASSPPTGSSGANVLTF. As DNA, the CDR3 is TGTGCCAGCAGCCCCCCGACAGGGAGCTCTGGGGCCAACGTCCTGACTTTC.